This paragraph reports one T cell receptor (beta chain). Sequencing used immunoSEQ multiplex PCR; TCRdb keeps in-frame clones, though not all of them. The data hold about 75,000 clones, with about 93% observed a single time. The data are from a study of PD-1 blockade in classical Hodgkin lymphoma. The CDR3 is 16 residues long. Germline V gives CDR1 SGDLS, CDR2 YYNGEE. Trimming removed 2 bases at V and 3 bases at J, with 17 bases between. Each of the patients experienced relapse following autologous stem cell transplantation, and their brentuximab vedotin exposure differed. This chain links TRBV9 with TRBJ1-2, with unresolved D. The sequencing used peripheral blood mononuclear cells (PBMCs), collected at baseline. The sequence came from a human donor with classical Hodgkin lymphoma. The CDR3 loop is CASSVSTRTADYGYTF. The CDR3 nucleotides are TGTGCCAGCAGCGTGAGTACCCGCACGGCAGACTATGGCTACACCTTC.